Each of the 12 T cell receptor beta chains below was sequenced from the same sample in a study of T-cell reconstitution after alpha-beta-depleted transplantation in children. Unique molecular identifiers featured in how the TCRbeta library was prepared. One entry per CDR3 protein results from TCRdb running MiXCR on the PCR reads. The profile shows more than 75,000 distinct CDR3 sequences, around 22% of them singletons. The sample was PBMCs, taken before TCRalphabeta/CD19-depleted stem cell transplant. These TCRs come from a boy aged 2 to 9 with acute lymphoblastic leukemia, due to receive a stem cell transplant.

This chain links TRBV9 with TRBJ1-1; D may be TRBD1 (5 bases). The CDR3 loop spans 15 amino acids. CDR1 is SGDLS, CDR2 YYNGEE, per germline. With 0 bases removed from V and 1 base from J, the gap between germline ends came to 10 bases. The CDR3 nucleotides read TGTGCCAGCAGCGTAGAGGGCAGGGCGAACACTGAAGCTTTCTTT. Translation: CASSVEGRANTEAFF. Supplemented by reference TRBV9 and TRBJ1-1, the full variable domain reads DSGVTQTPKHLITATGQRVTLRCSPRSGDLSVYWYQQSLDQGLQFLIQYYNGEERAKGNILERFSAQQFPDLHSELNLSSLELGDSALYFCASSVEGRANTEAFFGQGTRLTVV.

The J gene is TRBJ1-6, the V gene TRBV20-1; 8 bases are a match to TRBD1. CDR3 length: 13 residues. V gave up 2 bases and J gave up 10 bases; unmatched junction bases: 4. CDR1 is DFQATT, CDR2 SNEGSKA, per germline (reference sequence). The CDR3 region has the DNA TGCAGTGCTAGACAGGGGGCCAAATCACCCCTCCACTTT. This encodes CSARQGAKSPLHF.

This clonotype has only a few counts. This chain joins TRBV11-3 and TRBJ2-1; maybe TRBD2 (6 bases). CDR3 length: 14 residues. Trimming took off 3 bases at V and 5 bases at J, with 11 bases between the two ends. Germline CDR1 is SGHNT and CDR2 is YENEEA. The CDR3 is CASSFSGGDNEQFF. Written as DNA, the CDR3 is TGTGCCAGCAGCTTTAGCGGAGGGGACAATGAGCAGTTCTTC.

The CDR3 sequence: CASSFSPTGADSNTGELFF. The CDR3 region has the DNA TGTGCCAGCAGCTTTTCCCCCACAGGGGCCGACTCAAACACCGGGGAGCTGTTTTTT. This sequence joins TRBV5-4 and TRBJ2-2, with TRBD1 identical over 7 bases. The CDR3 extends over 19 amino acids. Germline values: CDR1 SGHNT, CDR2 YYREEE (reference sequence). Trimming cost V 2 bases and J 2 bases; bases outside gene matches: 15.

Note on this clonotype: The junction and the germline gene differ at one end; a read error may be behind it. The CDR3 loop reads CASSRDWGQGPEQYF. The CDR3 bases are TGTGCCTCCAGCAGAGATTGGGGACAGGGCCCCGAGCAGTACTTC. The V call is TRBV15, the J call TRBJ2-7, with 9 positions matching TRBD1. The CDR3 has 15 amino acids. Per the germline V gene, CDR1 is LNHNV and CDR2 is YYDKDF (reference sequence).

V gene TRBV6-1 combines with J gene TRBJ1-1; no clear D. The germline V gene has CDR1 MNHNS and CDR2 SASEGT. Trimming stripped 5 bases from V and 5 bases from J, with 15 bases between. The CDR3 is 14 residues long. The CDR3 region is CASSPPGGRTEAFF. In nucleotides, the CDR3 is TGTGCCAGCAGTCCCCCAGGCGGGAGAACTGAAGCTTTCTTT.

The J gene is TRBJ1-1, the V gene TRBV27; the D gene is possibly TRBD1 (6 bases). Germline V gene data show CDR1 as MNHEY and CDR2 as SMNVEV (reference sequence). V gave up 4 bases and J gave up 1 base, with 10 bases separating them. This CDR3 comprises 14 residues. CDR3 in DNA: TGTGCCAGCAGTTCTCTACAGGGGAACACTGAAGCTTTCTTT. This encodes CASSSLQGNTEAFF.

This clonotype came up many times. V is TRBV10-3 and J is TRBJ1-3, with TRBD1 matching over 7 bases. Germline assignment: CDR1 ENHRY and CDR2 SYGVKD. V shed 7 bases and J 1 base; nucleotides not matched to a gene: 7. This CDR3 is built from 15 residues. This CDR3 reads CAITSDRTSGNTIYF. The CDR3, as DNA: TGTGCCATCACCTCGGACAGGACGTCTGGAAACACCATATATTTT.

The chain is built from TRBV7-7 and TRBJ2-3; D is perhaps TRBD1 (5 bases). CDR3 length: 15 amino acids. CDR1 and CDR2 (germline): SSHAT, FNYEAQ (reference sequence). The V end lost 1 base, the J end lost 5 bases, and 13 bases lay between the germline ends. For the CDR3, the DNA is TGTGCCAGCAGCTTAGGGGGCGGAGTTGGAGATACGCAGTATTTT. Encoded protein: CASSLGGGVGDTQYF.

V is TRBV28 and J is TRBJ2-3, with 9 positions matching TRBD2. Germline values: CDR1 MDHEN, CDR2 SYDVKM. The CDR3 length is 15 residues. V shed 3 bases, J shed 3 bases, and the junction held 4 bases outside the gene matches. CDR3 amino acids: CASSFGSGSTDTQYF. The CDR3 nucleotides are TGTGCCAGCAGTTTCGGTAGCGGGAGTACAGATACGCAGTATTTT.

This clonotype was picked up a small number of times. The gene calls are TRBV10-3 and TRBJ2-1; D perhaps matches TRBD2 (6 bases). Trimming cost V 3 bases and J 10 bases, with 31 bases left between them. CDR3 length equals 19 residues. Germline V lookup: CDR1 ENHRY, CDR2 SYGVKD. This chain's CDR3 is CAISDLTSRSSGGAGEQFF. The CDR3 DNA reads TGTGCCATCAGTGACCTCACTTCGCGTAGTAGCGGAGGGGCAGGAGAGCAGTTCTTC.

This clonotype has a count of ten or more. This chain joins TRBV5-1 and TRBJ2-5, with 9 bases lining up with TRBD1. The junction had 9 bases not matched to a gene; V was cut back by 7 bases and J by 5 bases. Germline V lookup: CDR1 SGHRS, CDR2 YFSETQ. CDR3 length: 14 residues. This CDR3 reads CASWSGQGRETQYF. CDR3 in DNA: TGCGCCAGCTGGTCGGGACAGGGTCGGGAGACCCAGTACTTC.